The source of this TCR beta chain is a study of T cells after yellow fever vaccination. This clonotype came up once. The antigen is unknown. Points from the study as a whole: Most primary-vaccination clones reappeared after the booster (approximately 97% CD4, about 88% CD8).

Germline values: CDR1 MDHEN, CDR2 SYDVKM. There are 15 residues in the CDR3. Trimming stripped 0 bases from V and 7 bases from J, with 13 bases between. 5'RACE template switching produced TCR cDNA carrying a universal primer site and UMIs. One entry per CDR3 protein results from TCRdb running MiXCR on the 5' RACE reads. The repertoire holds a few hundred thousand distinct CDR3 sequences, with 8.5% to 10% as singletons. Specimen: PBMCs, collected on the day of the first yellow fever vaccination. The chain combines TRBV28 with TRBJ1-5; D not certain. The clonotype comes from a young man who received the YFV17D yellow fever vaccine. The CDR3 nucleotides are TGTGCCAGCAGTTTATGGGGATTAATGAACCAGCCCCAGCATTTT. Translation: CASSLWGLMNQPQHF.